This T cell receptor beta chain derives from a study of sequential checkpoint blockade in melanoma. For the study at large: Patients were randomized 1:1 to nivolumab-then-ipilimumab or ipilimumab-then-nivolumab first-line. Maintenance nivolumab came after either treatment sequence.

Produced via immunoSEQ multiplex PCR; TCRdb's table is partial and in-frame only. The sample holds under 6,500 clones, roughly nine tenths seen once. Treatment given: randomized to nivolumab then ipilimumab (arm A) or the reverse (arm B). The receptor comes from a human donor with melanoma. The sample here was CD8+ T cells sorted from blood (inferred from file names), taken from a patient given nivolumab and ipilimumab in sequence.

The CDR3 DNA follows: TGTGCCAGCAGCGTCCGGGACAGGGCAATATATGAGCAGTTCTTC. This encodes CASSVRDRAIYEQFF. The rearrangement joins TRBV9 to TRBJ2-1, with TRBD1 matching 9 bases. J was trimmed by 8 bases and V by 2 bases; bases with no gene match: 8. The length of the CDR3 is 15 residues. Germline loops: CDR1 SGDLS, CDR2 YYNGEE.